Listed below are T cell receptor beta chains from one sample, sequenced in a study of early T cells in non-severe SARS-CoV-2 infection. TCRdb redid the calling of the 5' RACE reads with MiXCR, one entry per CDR3 protein. Altogether around 80,000 distinct CDR3 sequences are present, roughly 10% being singletons, with the ten largest covering about 11%. Specimen: whole blood, collected at baseline. The source of these receptors is an adult who was a healthcare worker with PCR-confirmed SARS-CoV-2 infection or an uninfected control (not recorded which). Each CDR3 is given with its conserved first and last residue. The D gene is left open where the match is weak. Clone size is given for some rows only: seen once, a few or many times, or a class if the clone is expanded.

V gene	clone size	D gene	J gene	CDR3 DNA	CDR3 protein
TRBV11-2	many	NA	TRBJ1-6	TGTGCCAGCAGCTTAACAGATTATTCACCCCTCCACTTT	CASSLTDYSPLHF
TRBV2	few	NA	TRBJ2-7	TGTGCCAGCATGGAGAGGGGTCTAGCCCCCTACGAGCAGTACTTC	CASMERGLAPYEQYF
TRBV12-3/TRBV12-4	NA	NA	TRBJ1-1	TGTGCCAGCAGTTTCGGGGGGCTTACTGAAGCTTTCTTT	CASSFGGLTEAFF
TRBV20-1	NA	NA	TRBJ2-1	TGCAGTGCTAGAGATGGTGAGTTAAGGTACAATGAGCAGTTCTTC	CSARDGELRYNEQFF
TRBV3-1	few	NA	TRBJ1-2	TGTGCCAGCAGCCAAACCTTCCCAGGGGATGGCTACACCTTC	CASSQTFPGDGYTF
TRBV12-3/TRBV12-4	many	TRBD1	TRBJ2-2	TGTGCCAGCAGTCCAGATAAGGGACAGGGGATCACCGGGGAGCTGTTTTTT	CASSPDKGQGITGELFF
TRBV20-1	many	TRBD1	TRBJ2-5	TGCAGTGCTAGAGAGCTAAGCAGGGGGTCAGAGACCCAGTACTTC	CSARELSRGSETQYF
TRBV5-1	NA	NA	TRBJ2-6	TGCGCCAGCAGCCCCATCTCCGGTTGGACCTCTGGGGCCAACGTCCTGACTTTC	CASSPISGWTSGANVLTF
TRBV20-1	NA	NA	TRBJ2-4	TGCAGTGCTAGCACAGGGAACGCCAAAAACATTCAGTACTTC	CSASTGNAKNIQYF
TRBV11-1	NA	TRBD1	TRBJ2-7	TGTGCCAGCAGCCAATACACAGGGGGCGAGCAGTACTTC	CASSQYTGGEQYF
TRBV12-3/TRBV12-4	few	NA	TRBJ2-1	TGTGCCAGCAGCCCTGTTGTGGGTGAGCAGTTCTTC	CASSPVVGEQFF
TRBV28	many	TRBD1	TRBJ2-5	TGTGCCAGCTCTCTACAGGGGGCAGGGGAGACCCAGTACTTC	CASSLQGAGETQYF
TRBV20-1	NA	TRBD2	TRBJ2-4	TGCAGTGCGCCGGGGACTAGCTTACACATTCAGTACTTC	CSAPGTSLHIQYF
TRBV29-1	NA	TRBD1	TRBJ1-1	TGCAGCGCTAGCATGAAACAGGGGGGAACTGAAGCTTTCTTT	CSASMKQGGTEAFF
TRBV5-1	NA	TRBD2	TRBJ2-2	TGCGCCAGCAGCGGTAGCGGGGGTCCTCACACCGGGGAGCTGTTTTTT	CASSGSGGPHTGELFF
TRBV20-1	many	NA	TRBJ2-5	TGCAGTGCTAGAGATTCAGCGAGACTAGGGGGTACCCAGTACTTC	CSARDSARLGGTQYF
TRBV20-1	NA	TRBD1	TRBJ1-1	TGCAGTGCTAGAAAAGTTGACAGGGTGACTGAAGCTTTCTTT	CSARKVDRVTEAFF
TRBV7-2	few	TRBD2	TRBJ2-3	TGTGCCAGCAGCTCGAGGGCCAGGGTAGCGGGGGATACGCAGTATTTT	CASSSRARVAGDTQYF
TRBV7-9	many	NA	TRBJ2-3	TGTGCCAGCAGCCTACAGGGTAGCACAGATACGCAGTATTTT	CASSLQGSTDTQYF
TRBV20-1	NA	NA	TRBJ1-5	TGCAGTGCTAGAGTTTGGGGCAGGACGGAGGATCAGCCCCAGCATTTT	CSARVWGRTEDQPQHF
TRBV29-1	NA	NA	TRBJ1-1	TGCAGCGTTGAAGGGGCACTCAACACTGAAGCTTTCTTT	CSVEGALNTEAFF
TRBV10-3	NA	NA	TRBJ1-6	TGTGCCATCAGTGATCAGCGTTCCTCCTATAATTCACCCCTCCACTTT	CAISDQRSSYNSPLHF
TRBV10-3	many	TRBD2	TRBJ2-1	TGTGCCATCAGCCCGTCGACTAGCTTAGGCGATGAGCAGTTCTTC	CAISPSTSLGDEQFF
TRBV6-2/TRBV6-3	many	TRBD2	TRBJ2-3	TGTGCCAGCAGTGAAAGCGGGGGGGCGGCAGATACGCAGTATTTT	CASSESGGAADTQYF
TRBV2	few	NA	TRBJ1-6	TGTGCCAGCAGTGTCGGAAGGAAAAATTCACCCCTCCACTTT	CASSVGRKNSPLHF
TRBV4-1	few	TRBD2	TRBJ2-3	TGCGCCAGCAGCCAGGGATTAGCGGGGTCGGGCACAGATACGCAGTATTTT	CASSQGLAGSGTDTQYF
TRBV9	NA	TRBD2	TRBJ2-1	TGTGCCAGCAGCGTAGTTGGCGCGGGGGGGCCAGAGGAGCAGTTCTTC	CASSVVGAGGPEEQFF
TRBV20-1	NA	NA	TRBJ2-5	TGCAGTGCTAGTGATCGGGGAGCAGAAGAGACCCAGTACTTC	CSASDRGAEETQYF
TRBV28	NA	TRBD1	TRBJ1-1	TGTGCCAGCATCTCGCCCAGGGGGAAAACTGAAGCTTTCTTT	CASISPRGKTEAFF
TRBV28	NA	NA	TRBJ1-2	TGTGCCAGCAGGCGTAGGGGTCCTAACTATGGCTACACCTTC	CASRRRGPNYGYTF
TRBV30	NA	TRBD2	TRBJ2-3	TGTGCCTGGGAGCGGGGGGAAGATACGCAGTATTTT	CAWERGEDTQYF
TRBV3-1	few	NA	TRBJ2-2	TGTGCCAGCAGCCTCCCGCCCGGGGAGCTGTTTTTT	CASSLPPGELFF
TRBV6-5	once	TRBD1	TRBJ2-5	TGTGCCAGCAGTCAGGACAGGGGCCGGGAGGAGACCCAGTACTTC	CASSQDRGREETQYF
TRBV7-9	few	TRBD1	TRBJ2-1	TGTGCCAGCGACCGACAGGGGAGTCACAATGAGCAGTTCTTC	CASDRQGSHNEQFF
TRBV3-1	many	NA	TRBJ2-5	TGTGCCAGCAGCCAAGATCGCGGCAACCAAGAGACCCAGTACTTC	CASSQDRGNQETQYF
TRBV6-5	NA	TRBD1	TRBJ1-1	TGTGCCAGCAGTTGGGGACAGAACACCGAAGCTTTCTTT	CASSWGQNTEAFF
TRBV2	many	TRBD2	TRBJ2-3	TGTGCCAGCAGTGATACTAGCGGGGGTAGAGATACGCAGTATTTT	CASSDTSGGRDTQYF
TRBV7-3	few	NA	TRBJ2-6	TGTGCCAGCAGCTTATCCCCCCTCTCTGGGGCCAACGTCCTGACTTTC	CASSLSPLSGANVLTF
TRBV7-2	NA	TRBD1	TRBJ2-1	TGTGCCAGCAGCTTCCGGACAGGGAGTGAGTTCTTC	CASSFRTGSEFF
TRBV5-5	few	NA	TRBJ2-3	TGTGCCAGCAGCTTGGGGGGAGGCAGGACCTCCACAGATACGCAGTATTTT	CASSLGGGRTSTDTQYF
TRBV6-1	NA	TRBD1	TRBJ1-3	TGTGCCAGCAGTGAGCAGACAGGGGGCTCTGGAAACACCATATATTTT	CASSEQTGGSGNTIYF
TRBV5-1	few	NA	TRBJ2-2	TGCGCCAGCAGCTTGGCAGGGGCCCCCACCGGGGAGCTGTTTTTT	CASSLAGAPTGELFF
TRBV7-9	few	NA	TRBJ2-1	TGTGCCAGCAGCCCTCAAATAGGGTACAATGAGCAGTTCTTC	CASSPQIGYNEQFF
TRBV20-1	many	TRBD2	TRBJ2-1	TGCAGTGCTAGTGATAGCGGGGGGTCGAACAATGAGCAGTTCTTC	CSASDSGGSNNEQFF
TRBV13	NA	NA	TRBJ1-4	TGTGCCAGCAGCCAGAGGGCCTCGAATGAAAAACTGTTTTTT	CASSQRASNEKLFF
TRBV7-9	many	TRBD1	TRBJ2-7	TGTGCCAGCAGCTTAGCGGGACAGGTATACGAGCAGTACTTC	CASSLAGQVYEQYF
TRBV21-1	few	NA	TRBJ2-7	TGTGCCAGCAGCAAAGCGTCAGGACAGGGGTGTGGGGAGCAGTACTTC	CASSKASGQGCGEQYF
TRBV6-5	few	TRBD2	TRBJ2-7	TGTGCCAGCAGTTACTCGGGACTAGCGGGGACTCCCAACGAGCAGTACTTC	CASSYSGLAGTPNEQYF